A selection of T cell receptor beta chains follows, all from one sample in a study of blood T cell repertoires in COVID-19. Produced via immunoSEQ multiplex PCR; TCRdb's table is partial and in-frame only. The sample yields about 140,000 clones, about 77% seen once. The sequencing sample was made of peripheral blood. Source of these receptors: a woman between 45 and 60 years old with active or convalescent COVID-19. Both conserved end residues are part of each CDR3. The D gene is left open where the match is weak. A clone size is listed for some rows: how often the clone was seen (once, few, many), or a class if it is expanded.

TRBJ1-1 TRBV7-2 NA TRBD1 TGTGCCAGCAGCCAAACAGGGGGCACTGAAGCTTTCTTT CASSQTGGTEAFF
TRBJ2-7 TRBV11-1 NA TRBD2 TGTGCCAGCAGCCTGACCTGGACTAGCCCGCGAACCGAGCAGTACTTC CASSLTWTSPRTEQYF
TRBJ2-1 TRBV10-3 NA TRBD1 TGTGCCATCAGTGAGGAGATCGACAGGGCTGAGCAGTTCTTC CAISEEIDRAEQFF
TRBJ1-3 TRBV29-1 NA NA TGCAGCGTTGCCCTGGACAGAACTGGAAACACCATATATTTT CSVALDRTGNTIYF
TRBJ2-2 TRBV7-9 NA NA TGTGCCAGCAGTCCAACAGAGACGAACACCGGGGAGCTGTTTTTT CASSPTETNTGELFF
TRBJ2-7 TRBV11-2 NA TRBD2 TGTGCCAGCAGCTTAGGGGTAGCGGGAGCCGAGCAGTACTTC CASSLGVAGAEQYF
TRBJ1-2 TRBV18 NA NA TGTGCCAGCTCACCAGGGGGGGGCGAGGTTCGTGGCTACACCTTC CASSPGGGEVRGYTF
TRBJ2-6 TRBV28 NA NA TGTGCCAGCAGTTTATGGCCCGTGGGGCAATCTGGGGCCAACGTCCTGACTTTC CASSLWPVGQSGANVLTF
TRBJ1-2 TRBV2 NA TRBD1 TGTGCCAGCAGGTCACGCGGACAGGGTCGAAATCTCCCTAACTATGGCTACACCTTC CASRSRGQGRNLPNYGYTF
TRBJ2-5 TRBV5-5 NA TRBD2 TGTGCCAGCAGCTTGGAGGCGGGAGGGCCGGGAGAGACCCAGTACTTC CASSLEAGGPGETQYF
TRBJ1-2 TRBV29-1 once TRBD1 TGCAGCGTCCGGGACAGGGGGCAAGGTGGCTACACCTTC CSVRDRGQGGYTF
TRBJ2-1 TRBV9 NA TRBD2 TGTGCCAGCAGCGCTAGCGGGTGGTATTACAATGAGCAGTTCTTC CASSASGWYYNEQFF
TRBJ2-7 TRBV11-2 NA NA TGTGCCAGCAGCTTAGTGAGGGCGTCTGACTCCTACGAGCAGTACTTC CASSLVRASDSYEQYF
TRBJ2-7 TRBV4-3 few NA TGCGCCAGCAGCCCAGACTGGGGGGTGGCCTACGAGCAGTACTTC CASSPDWGVAYEQYF
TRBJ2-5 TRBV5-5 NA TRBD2 TGTGCCAGCAGCTTCGGAGCGGGAGGGAGAGGAGAGACCCAGTACTTC CASSFGAGGRGETQYF
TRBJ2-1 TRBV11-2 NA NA TGTGCCAGCCACCTAGGGGGGACAGATTACAATGAGCAGTTCTTC CASHLGGTDYNEQFF
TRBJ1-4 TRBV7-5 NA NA TGTGTCAGAAGCTTACGTGAAAAACTGTTTTTT CVRSLREKLFF
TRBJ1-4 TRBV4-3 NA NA TGCGCCAGCAGCCAAGATGGAGGGTTAACTAATGAAAAACTGTTTTTT CASSQDGGLTNEKLFF
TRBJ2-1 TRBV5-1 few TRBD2 TGCGCCAGCAGCTTTGGACTAGCGACGGACGAGCAGTTCTTC CASSFGLATDEQFF
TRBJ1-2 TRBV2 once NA TGTGCCAGCAAGCCCGGGGAACGTGGCTACACCTTC CASKPGERGYTF
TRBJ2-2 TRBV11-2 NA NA TGTGCCAGCAGCTTAAGGACATTGAACACCGGGGAGCTGTTTTTT CASSLRTLNTGELFF
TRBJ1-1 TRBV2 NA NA TGTGCCAGCAGACTAGACAGGATGAACACTGAAGCTTTCTTT CASRLDRMNTEAFF
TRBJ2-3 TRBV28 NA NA TGTGCCAGCAGTTTACCTAGCGTGCAGACAGATACGCAGTATTTT CASSLPSVQTDTQYF
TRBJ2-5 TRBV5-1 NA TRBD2 TGCGCCAGCAGCTTGGGACTAGCGGGGGTGATGTCGGAGACCCAGTACTTC CASSLGLAGVMSETQYF
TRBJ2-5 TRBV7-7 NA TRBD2 TGTGCCAGCAGCTCCGGGACTAGCGGTCAAGAGACCCAGTACTTC CASSSGTSGQETQYF
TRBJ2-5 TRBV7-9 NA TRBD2 TGTGCCAGCAGTGACGGCGGGAGTAGTGAGACCCAGTACTTC CASSDGGSSETQYF
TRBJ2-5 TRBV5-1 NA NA TGCGCCAGCAGCTCGCAGGGGGGCGAGGAGACCCAGTACTTC CASSSQGGEETQYF
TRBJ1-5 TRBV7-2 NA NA TGTGCCAGCAGCTTAGTAGGGGTTAGCAATCAGCCCCAGCATTTT CASSLVGVSNQPQHF
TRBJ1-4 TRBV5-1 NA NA TGCGCCAGCAGCTTGGGAACAGGGTCGTATGAAAAACTGTTTTTT CASSLGTGSYEKLFF
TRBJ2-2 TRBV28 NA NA TGTGCCAGCAGCCGCCTAGACACCGGGGAGCTGTTTTTT CASSRLDTGELFF
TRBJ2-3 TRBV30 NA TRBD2 TGTGCCTGGAGTGAGGGACTAGCGGGGGGCCGCGGCGGTACGCAGTATTTT CAWSEGLAGGRGGTQYF